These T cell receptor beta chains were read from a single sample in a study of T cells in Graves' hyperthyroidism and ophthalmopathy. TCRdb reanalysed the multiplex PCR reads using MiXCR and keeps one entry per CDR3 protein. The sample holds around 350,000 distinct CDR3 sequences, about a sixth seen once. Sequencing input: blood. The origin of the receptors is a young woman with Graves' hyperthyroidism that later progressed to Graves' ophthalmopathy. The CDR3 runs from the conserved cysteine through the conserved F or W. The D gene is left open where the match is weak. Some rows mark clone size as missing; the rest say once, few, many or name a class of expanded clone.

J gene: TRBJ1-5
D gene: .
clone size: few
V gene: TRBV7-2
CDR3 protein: CTSSLQPLNQPQHF
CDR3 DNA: TGTACCAGCAGCTTACAGCCCCTCAATCAGCCCCAGCATTTT

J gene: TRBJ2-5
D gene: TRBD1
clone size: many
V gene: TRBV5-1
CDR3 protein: CASSSQDRVQETQYF
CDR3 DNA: TGCGCCAGCAGCTCCCAGGACAGGGTCCAAGAGACCCAGTACTTC

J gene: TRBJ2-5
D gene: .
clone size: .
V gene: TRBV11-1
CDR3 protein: CASSFSPRVGARETQYF
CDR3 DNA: TGTGCCAGCAGCTTCTCCCCCCGGGTAGGGGCACGAGAGACCCAGTACTTC

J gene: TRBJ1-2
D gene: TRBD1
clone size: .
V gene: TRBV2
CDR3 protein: CASSAGQPVVYGYTF
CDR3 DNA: TGTGCCAGCAGTGCGGGACAGCCGGTCGTCTATGGCTACACCTTC

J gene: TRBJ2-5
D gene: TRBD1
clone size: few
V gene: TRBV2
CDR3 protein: CASSEGPTGRSYF
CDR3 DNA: TGTGCCAGCAGTGAAGGGCCGACAGGGCGGTCGTACTTC

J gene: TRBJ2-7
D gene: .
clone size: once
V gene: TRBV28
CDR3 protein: CASSSTGSSYEQYF
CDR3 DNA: TGTGCCAGCAGTTCTACAGGGAGCTCCTACGAGCAGTACTTC

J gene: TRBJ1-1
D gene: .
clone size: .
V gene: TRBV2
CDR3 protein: CASQEAFF
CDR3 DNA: TGTGCCAGCCAAGAAGCTTTCTTT

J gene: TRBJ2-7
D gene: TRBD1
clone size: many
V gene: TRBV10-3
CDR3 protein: CAISEVGQGPYEQYF
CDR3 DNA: TGTGCCATCAGTGAGGTGGGACAGGGACCCTACGAGCAGTACTTC

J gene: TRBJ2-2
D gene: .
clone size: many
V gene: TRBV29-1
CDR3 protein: CSVAGLASGELFF
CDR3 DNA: TGCAGCGTTGCAGGCCTAGCGTCCGGGGAGCTGTTTTTT

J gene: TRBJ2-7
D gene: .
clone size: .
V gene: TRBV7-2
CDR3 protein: CASSSYDTSYEQYF
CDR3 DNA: TGTGCCAGCAGCTCCTATGACACGTCGTACGAGCAGTACTTC

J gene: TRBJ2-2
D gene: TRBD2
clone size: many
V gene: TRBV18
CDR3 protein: CASSQGLASTGELFF
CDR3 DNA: TGTGCCAGCTCTCAAGGACTAGCGTCTACCGGGGAGCTGTTTTTT

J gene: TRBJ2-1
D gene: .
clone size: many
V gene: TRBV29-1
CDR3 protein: CSAKLATRNEQFF
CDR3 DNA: TGCAGCGCCAAACTAGCTACAAGGAATGAGCAGTTCTTC

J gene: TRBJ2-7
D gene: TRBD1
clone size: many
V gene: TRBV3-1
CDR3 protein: CASSQVGRGQASAYEQYF
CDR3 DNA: TGTGCCAGCAGCCAAGTGGGACGAGGACAGGCCTCCGCCTACGAGCAGTACTTC

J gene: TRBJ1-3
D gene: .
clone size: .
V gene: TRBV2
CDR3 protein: CASSERNSGNTIYF
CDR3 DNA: TGTGCCAGCAGTGAACGGAACTCTGGAAACACCATATATTTT

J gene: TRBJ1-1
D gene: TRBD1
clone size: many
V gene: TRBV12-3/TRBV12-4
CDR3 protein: CASSLGTGSENTEAFF
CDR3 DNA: TGTGCCAGCAGTTTAGGGACAGGGAGCGAGAACACTGAAGCTTTCTTT

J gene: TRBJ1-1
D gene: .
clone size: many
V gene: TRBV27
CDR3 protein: CASSKIEAMNTEAFF
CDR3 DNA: TGTGCCAGCAGTAAAATAGAGGCCATGAACACTGAAGCTTTCTTT

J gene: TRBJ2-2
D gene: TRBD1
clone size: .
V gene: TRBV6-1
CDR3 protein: CASRTGEANTGELFF
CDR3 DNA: TGTGCCAGCCGGACAGGGGAGGCGAACACCGGGGAGCTGTTTTTT

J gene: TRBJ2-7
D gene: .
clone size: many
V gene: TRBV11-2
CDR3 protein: CASSLGSTASYEQYF
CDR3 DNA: TGTGCCAGCAGCTTAGGAAGCACGGCGTCCTACGAGCAGTACTTC

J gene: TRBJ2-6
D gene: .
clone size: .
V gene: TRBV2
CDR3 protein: CASSEGGNGANVLTF
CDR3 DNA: TGTGCCAGCAGTGAAGGAGGGAATGGGGCCAACGTCCTGACTTTC

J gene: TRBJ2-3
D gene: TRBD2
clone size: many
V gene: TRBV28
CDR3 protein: CASSSKAGGTDTQYF
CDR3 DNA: TGTGCCAGCAGTTCAAAAGCGGGGGGCACAGATACGCAGTATTTT

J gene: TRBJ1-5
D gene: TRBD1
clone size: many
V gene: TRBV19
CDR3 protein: CASSTIRQGRGQPQHF
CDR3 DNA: TGTGCCAGTAGTACAATACGACAGGGTAGAGGCCAGCCCCAGCATTTT

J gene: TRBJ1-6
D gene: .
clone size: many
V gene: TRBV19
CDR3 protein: CASSDMGNSPLHF
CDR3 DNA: TGTGCCAGTAGCGACATGGGCAATTCACCCCTCCACTTT

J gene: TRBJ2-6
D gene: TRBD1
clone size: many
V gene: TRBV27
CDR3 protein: CASSLQGQGWANVLTF
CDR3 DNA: TGTGCCAGCAGTCTCCAAGGACAGGGGTGGGCCAACGTCCTGACTTTC

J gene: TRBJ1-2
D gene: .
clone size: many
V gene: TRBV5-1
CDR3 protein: CASSSPGANYGYTF
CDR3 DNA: TGCGCCAGCAGCTCTCCAGGTGCTAACTATGGCTACACCTTC

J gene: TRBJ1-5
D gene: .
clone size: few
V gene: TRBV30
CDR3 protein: CAWSTSQGHSNQPQHF
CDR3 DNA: TGTGCCTGGAGTACCAGTCAGGGTCATAGCAATCAGCCCCAGCATTTT

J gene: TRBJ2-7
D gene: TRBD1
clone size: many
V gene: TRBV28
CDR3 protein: CASTRTGERYEQYF
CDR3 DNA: TGTGCCAGCACCCGGACAGGGGAAAGGTACGAGCAGTACTTC